The 20 T cell receptor beta chains below come from one sample, sequenced in a study of cytotoxic CD8 clonotypes in ibrutinib-treated CLL. Sequencing used immunoSEQ multiplex PCR; TCRdb keeps in-frame clones, though not all of them. The data contain hundreds of thousands of clones, roughly 79% of them singletons. The source material was PBMCs, sampled before ibrutinib treatment. The receptors were gathered from a human donor with chronic lymphocytic leukemia.

This clone was counted once. The chain has TRBV6-1 and TRBJ1-2; unclear D gene. The germline CDR1 and CDR2 sequences are MNHNS and SASEGT. V shed 6 bases and J shed 7 bases, with 21 bases lying between them. This CDR3 has 15 residues. CDR3 amino acids: CASSRMPRSRAGYTF. CDR3 bases: TGTGCCAGCAGCAGGATGCCAAGGTCTAGGGCTGGCTACACCTTC.

V usage is TRBV27 and J usage is TRBJ2-3; 8 positions agree with TRBD2. V shed 6 bases and J 6 bases; nucleotides not matched to a gene: 8. Germline V CDR1 and CDR2: MNHEY, SMNVEV (reference sequence). The CDR3 is made up of 14 amino acids. CDR3 bases: TGTGCCAGCAGCCCAATAGCGGGATCGGATACGCAGTATTTT. This translates into CASSPIAGSDTQYF.

The rearrangement uses TRBV2 and TRBJ1-5, with TRBD1 as a possible D gene (5 bases). The V gene lost 1 base and the J gene lost 6 bases, with 10 bases spanning the gap. Germline V gene lookup returns CDR1 SNHLY and CDR2 FYNNEI. This CDR3 spans 14 amino acids. CDR3 sequence: CASSEGGVGQPQHF. The CDR3 nucleotides are TGTGCCAGCAGTGAAGGAGGGGTTGGTCAGCCCCAGCATTTT.

V usage is TRBV7-2 and J usage is TRBJ2-5, with unresolved D. The V gene's germline CDR1 is SGHTA and CDR2 FQGNSA. The V end lost 5 bases, the J end lost 0 bases, and 4 bases lay between the germline ends. The CDR3 extends over 12 amino acids. The CDR3 DNA sequence: TGTGCCAGCAGCAAGAACCAAGAGACCCAGTACTTC. It yields the protein CASSKNQETQYF. The variable domain in full, with the rest retrieved from reference TRBV7-2 and TRBJ2-5, is GAGVSQSPSNKVTEKGKDVELRCDPISGHTALYWYRQSLGQGLEFLIYFQGNSAPDKSGLPSDRFSAERTGGSVSTLTIQRTQQEDSAVYLCASSKNQETQYFGPGTRLLVL.

The J gene is TRBJ1-2, the V gene TRBV6-5; perhaps TRBD1 as D (5 bases). From germline, CDR1 is MNHEY and CDR2 SVGAGI. Trimming removed 6 bases from V and 14 bases from J, with 19 bases in between. The CDR3 covers 12 residues. CDR3 sequence reads: CASSSPGTFLTF. Here the CDR3 DNA reads TGTGCCAGCAGCTCGCCCGGGACCTTCTTAACCTTC.

The chain carries TRBV7-6 and TRBJ2-2; TRBD2 aligns across 11 bases. The V and J ends lost 10 bases and 1 base, in that order; junction bases with no gene match: 14. CDR1 and CDR2 (germline): SGHVS, FNYEAQ. The CDR3 sequence is 18 residues long. Here the CDR3 reads CATRGSGGLAVNTGELFF. The CDR3 DNA is TGTGCCACAAGGGGATCGGGGGGACTAGCGGTGAACACCGGGGAGCTGTTTTTT.

This clone was found a few times. The chain combines TRBV27 with TRBJ2-1, with D perhaps TRBD1 (5 bases). Germline loops: CDR1 MNHEY, CDR2 SMNVEV (reference sequence). The V end lost 3 bases, the J end lost 15 bases, and 15 bases lay between the germline ends. The length of the CDR3 is 12 residues. CDR3: CASSFTGLLWFF. The CDR3 DNA reads as TGTGCCAGCAGTTTTACAGGTCTTCTGTGGTTCTTC.

The rearrangement links TRBV15 to TRBJ2-7; unclear D gene. Germline CDR1 is LNHNV and CDR2 is YYDKDF (reference sequence). The CDR3 has 15 residues. The V end lost 1 base, the J end lost 7 bases, and 17 bases lay between the germline ends. This CDR3 reads CATSRVARLPGEQYF. The DNA of the CDR3 is TGTGCCACCAGCAGAGTGGCCCGGCTGCCCGGGGAGCAGTACTTC. Together with reference TRBV15 and TRBJ2-7, the CDR3 gives the full variable domain: DAMVIQNPRYQVTQFGKPVTLSCSQTLNHNVMYWYQQKSSQAPKLLFHYYDKDFNNEADTPDNFQSRRPNTSFCFLDIRSPGLGDTAMYLCATSRVARLPGEQYFGPGTRLTVT.

The J gene is TRBJ2-7, the V gene TRBV6-6, with D possibly TRBD1 on 6 matching bases. The ends were cut back, 2 bases at V and 2 bases at J, with 13 bases in the middle. Germline V gene sequence: CDR1 MNHNY, CDR2 SVGAGI (reference sequence). The CDR3 has 15 amino acids. The CDR3 DNA is TGTGCCAGCAGTTACCCCAGGGGCAATCCCTACGAGCAGTACTTC. Amino acids: CASSYPRGNPYEQYF.

The rearrangement joins TRBV4-3 to TRBJ2-1, with 8 positions matching TRBD2. The V segment lost 3 bases and the J segment 4 bases; nucleotides outside the gene matches: 5. Germline V gene lookup returns CDR1 LGHNA and CDR2 YSLEER. CDR3 size: 15 residues. The CDR3 sequence: CASSHPTSGYNEQFF. The CDR3 DNA sequence: TGCGCCAGCAGCCACCCCACTAGCGGATACAATGAGCAGTTCTTC.

The chain employs TRBV7-2 and TRBJ2-2; D gene uncertain. Germline V gene lookup returns CDR1 SGHTA and CDR2 FQGNSA. The V gene lost 1 base and the J gene lost 2 bases, with 5 bases spanning the gap. The CDR3 spans 14 residues. This chain's CDR3 is CASSLGLNTGELFF. The CDR3 region has the DNA TGTGCCAGCAGCTTAGGGTTAAACACCGGGGAGCTGTTTTTT.

This clone was detected only once. The chain has TRBV4-1 and TRBJ2-1; 7 nucleotides align to TRBD1. The CDR3 runs to 15 residues. CDR1 is MGHRA and CDR2 is YSYEKL in the germline V gene. V lost 4 bases, J lost 8 bases, and 11 bases stayed unmatched. CDR3 in amino acids: CASSRSLTGPHEQFF. The CDR3 DNA follows: TGCGCCAGCAGCCGCAGTTTGACAGGGCCCCATGAGCAGTTCTTC.

This chain links TRBV5-1 with TRBJ1-5; D uncertain. The V end was cut by 4 bases, the J end by 3 bases, with 14 bases between. The CDR3 is made up of 15 amino acids. CDR1 SGHRS and CDR2 YFSETQ come from the germline V gene. The DNA for the CDR3 is TGCGCCAGCAGCCCCGACTCGGGTGTCAATCAGCCCCAGCATTTT. Translation gives CASSPDSGVNQPQHF.

This clone was seen only once. The rearrangement links TRBV10-3 to TRBJ2-3; 8 bases line up with TRBD2. The CDR3 covers 16 residues. The junction had 2 bases not matched to a gene; V was cut back by 0 bases and J by 0 bases. Germline V gene data show CDR1 as ENHRY and CDR2 as SYGVKD. Here the CDR3 DNA reads TGTGCCATCAGTGAGTCACTAGCGGCTAGCACAGATACGCAGTATTTT. It is translated as CAISESLAASTDTQYF.

V and J are TRBV5-1 and TRBJ2-7; 8 bases are a match to TRBD2. The CDR3 totals 14 residues. Germline lookup yields CDR1 SGHRS and CDR2 YFSETQ. Trimming took 0 bases from V and 6 from J; bases not matched to a gene: 5. The CDR3 loop reads CASSLEREPREQYF. DNA for the CDR3: TGCGCCAGCAGCTTGGAGCGGGAGCCCCGCGAGCAGTACTTC.

This clone was counted once. This rearrangement joins TRBV7-9 to TRBJ2-5, with 7 bases that match TRBD1. V lost 4 bases and J lost 1; bases outside the gene matches: 6. Germline values: CDR1 SEHNR, CDR2 FQNEAQ (reference sequence). The CDR3 sequence is 15 residues long. The CDR3 DNA reads TGTGCCAGCAGCTCCGGGACAGACCGCCAAGAGACCCAGTACTTC. It codes for CASSSGTDRQETQYF.

The chain links TRBV18 to TRBJ2-3; D may be TRBD2 (6 bases). This CDR3 has 16 residues. Germline values: CDR1 KGHSH, CDR2 LQKENI. Trimming removed 2 bases at V and 1 base at J, with 13 bases between. The CDR3 spells CASSPGLALRTDTQYF. DNA of the CDR3: TGTGCCAGCTCACCAGGGCTAGCGCTTCGCACAGATACGCAGTATTTT.

The rearrangement joins TRBV10-3 to TRBJ2-3; 10 nucleotides align to TRBD2. Trimming cost V 4 bases and J 5 bases; bases outside gene matches: 6. CDR1 ENHRY and CDR2 SYGVKD come from the germline V gene. The CDR3 loop spans 15 amino acids. The CDR3 DNA reads TGTGCCATCAGTGTGATAGCGGGAGGCTTAGATACGCAGTATTTT. Translated, it gives CAISVIAGGLDTQYF.

This clone occurred once. The genes are TRBV28 and TRBJ1-1, with D perhaps matching TRBD1 (6 bases). V was clipped by 3 bases and J by 4 bases, with 18 bases between them. Germline V gene lookup returns CDR1 MDHEN and CDR2 SYDVKM. This CDR3 comprises 16 residues. CDR3 in amino acids: CASSFRWRGASTEAFF. The DNA of the CDR3 is TGTGCCAGCAGTTTTCGGTGGCGGGGGGCCAGCACTGAAGCTTTCTTT.

This rearrangement joins TRBV5-1 to TRBJ2-7, with 8 bases lining up with TRBD1. The CDR3 totals 16 residues. The trim removed 2 bases at V and 3 bases at J, leaving 10 bases unmatched. The V gene's germline CDR1 is SGHRS and CDR2 YFSETQ. CDR3 sequence: CASSFSGGGFYYEQYF. The CDR3, as DNA: TGCGCCAGCAGCTTTTCAGGGGGCGGATTTTACTACGAGCAGTACTTC.